Each of the 9 T cell receptor beta chains below was sequenced from the same sample in a study of cytomegalovirus exposure and HLA in healthy donors. Use of 60 Vbeta and 13 Jbeta primers characterized the PCR. TCRdb's table, derived via immunoSEQ multiplex PCR, lists solely in-frame clones and lacks some. This table has 150,000 to 180,000 clones, 70% to 80% appearing once. Sequencing was carried out using PBMCs. These receptors all come from a young man in good health and CMV-seronegative.

As concerns this clone: Other DNA sequences from this sample encode an identical CDR3 as well. V gene TRBV9 combines with J gene TRBJ2-7; D is undetermined. V lost 0 bases to trimming and J lost 2 bases, with 6 bases between them. The CDR3 totals 13 residues. Germline V lookup: CDR1 SGDLS, CDR2 YYNGEE. The CDR3 is CASSVGSAYEQYF. DNA for the CDR3: TGTGCCAGCAGCGTAGGTTCCGCCTACGAGCAGTACTTC.

The chain carries TRBV5-4 and TRBJ2-1; 9 nucleotides line up with TRBD2. Germline V gives CDR1 SGHNT, CDR2 YYREEE (reference sequence). V was clipped by 4 bases and J by 4 bases; unmatched bases: 6. This CDR3 is 15 amino acids long. In DNA form, the CDR3 reads TGTGCCAGCAGCCTCGCGGGGGGGATATACAATGAGCAGTTCTTC. Translating it yields CASSLAGGIYNEQFF.

The chain couples TRBV27 to TRBJ2-7; weak D call: TRBD1 (6 bases). V lost 1 base, J lost 1 base, and 26 bases lay in between. CDR3 size: 20 residues. The germline CDR1 and CDR2 sequences are MNHEY and SMNVEV (reference sequence). The CDR3 here is CASSLYGVPRVSDSSYEQYF. CDR3 DNA sequence: TGTGCCAGCAGTTTATATGGGGTCCCGAGGGTCTCGGACAGTTCCTACGAGCAGTACTTC.

V is TRBV19 and J is TRBJ2-3; D gene uncertain. The CDR3 covers 15 residues. Trimming cost V 2 bases and J 3 bases, with 12 bases left between them. The V gene's germline CDR1 is LNHDA and CDR2 SQIVND (reference sequence). The CDR3 sequence is CASSILAGWTDTQYF. CDR3 DNA sequence: TGTGCCAGTAGTATATTGGCAGGTTGGACAGATACGCAGTATTTT.

The gene calls are TRBV4-2 and TRBJ2-3; the match to TRBD2 covers 7 bases. The CDR3 runs to 14 residues. The J segment lost 3 bases and the V segment lost 4 bases, leaving 4 bases of the junction unmatched. CDR1 and CDR2 from the germline V gene are LGHNA and YNFKEQ. The CDR3, as DNA: TGTGCCAGCAGCCCAGAGCGGGGTACAGATACGCAGTATTTT. It yields the protein CASSPERGTDTQYF.

This clone was detected a few times. The chain joins TRBV4-1 to TRBJ1-3; D ambiguous. CDR1 is MGHRA and CDR2 is YSYEKL in the germline V gene. V was trimmed by 0 bases and J by 0 bases, leaving 6 bases between them. The CDR3 is made up of 15 amino acids. CDR3 nucleotides: TGCGCCAGCAGCCAAGACAGTAACTCTGGAAACACCATATATTTT. Translating it yields CASSQDSNSGNTIYF.

The V call is TRBV28, the J call TRBJ1-4; D may be TRBD1 (5 bases). Germline CDR1 and CDR2: MDHEN and SYDVKM. V lost 5 bases and J 10 bases, leaving 23 bases between the germline ends. This CDR3 spans 16 amino acids. The CDR3 DNA reads TGTGCCAGCAGTACCCTACGGGGGTTGGGCTATGGAAAACTGTTTTTT. Translation: CASSTLRGLGYGKLFF.

V gene TRBV5-6 combines with J gene TRBJ1-3; maybe TRBD1 (5 bases). The germline gives CDR1 SGHDT, CDR2 YYEEEE. Trimming stripped 1 base from V and 4 bases from J, with 9 bases between. The CDR3 is made up of 14 amino acids. The CDR3 region has the DNA TGTGCCAGCAGCTTGCCAGGGAAGGGAAACACCATATATTTT. Translation gives CASSLPGKGNTIYF.

V and J are TRBV18 and TRBJ2-3; perhaps TRBD1 as D (5 bases). V was pared by 3 bases and J by 0 bases, with 10 bases between. Germline assignment: CDR1 KGHSH and CDR2 LQKENI. This CDR3 has 15 amino acids. CDR3 loop: CASSPPTASTDTQYF. The CDR3 DNA follows: TGTGCCAGCTCACCCCCGACAGCTAGCACAGATACGCAGTATTTT.